The clone carrying this T cell receptor (beta chain) was observed at least ten times. The antigen remains unidentified. The data are from a study of T-cell reconstitution after alpha-beta-depleted transplantation in children. Study outcomes and limitations: Reportedly, alpha-beta T cells present about two months post-transplant originated from several hundred expanded clones of graft origin. It was newly produced T cells that mostly accounted for T-cell counts and diversity one year after transplant. Certain patients had high TCRbeta diversity at day 60, and it came from recipient T cells and thymic progenitors that survived.

The germline gives CDR1 SQVTM, CDR2 ANQGSEA. The CDR3 length is 14 residues. With 4 bases removed from V and 9 bases from J, the gap between germline ends came to 21 bases. It was with unique molecular identifiers that the TCRbeta library was prepared. TCRdb re-called the PCR reads through MiXCR, storing one row per CDR3 protein. The data show 600,000 to 700,000 distinct CDR3 sequences, around 13% seen once. Specimen: PBMCs, collected before TCRalphabeta/CD19-depleted stem cell transplant. The chain is built from TRBV29-1 and TRBJ1-2; D is possibly TRBD1 (5 bases). The receptor's source is a girl aged 2 to 9 with congenital amegakaryocytic thrombocytopenia, due to receive a stem cell transplant. DNA for the CDR3: TGCAGCGTTGGGGGCGTACCAGCCCTCGAAAGCTACACCTTC. This translates into CSVGGVPALESYTF.